Here is one T cell receptor beta chain with its context. The read ends 3 residues before the CDR3 terminus; that terminus is restored from the germline J gene. The protocol was immunoSEQ multiplex PCR, while the TCRdb copy is restricted to in-frame clones and leaves out a portion. The sample includes approximately 25,000 clones. This sample stems from a study of T cells in women clearing cervical HPV infection. The V gene's germline CDR1 is SGHVS and CDR2 FQNEAQ. V dropped 2 bases and J dropped 1 base, with 11 bases sitting between them. The CDR3 has 15 amino acids. The specimen sequenced was blood buffy coat. The chain recombines TRBV7-8 with TRBJ1-1, with D possibly being TRBD1 (6 bases). The clonotype was recovered from a woman between 18 and 69 years old with a cervical HPV16 infection that either progressed to CIN3+ or cleared (not recorded which). This CDR3 is CASSLTGHWNTEAFF. The CDR3 bases that were read are TGTGCCAGCAGCTTAACGGGACACTGGAACACTGAA.